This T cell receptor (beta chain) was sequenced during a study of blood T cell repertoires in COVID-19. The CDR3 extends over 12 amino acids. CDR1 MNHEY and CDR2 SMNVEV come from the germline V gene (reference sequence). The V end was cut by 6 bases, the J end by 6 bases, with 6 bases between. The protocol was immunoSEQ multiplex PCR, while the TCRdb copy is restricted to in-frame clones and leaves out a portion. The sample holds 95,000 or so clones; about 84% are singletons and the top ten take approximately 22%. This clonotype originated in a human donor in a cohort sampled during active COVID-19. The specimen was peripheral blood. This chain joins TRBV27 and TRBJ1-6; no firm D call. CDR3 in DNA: TGTGCCAGCAGCCTACTTAATTCACCCCTCCACTTT. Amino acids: CASSLLNSPLHF.